This TCR beta chain emerged from a study of metastatic and nonmetastatic thyroid tumors. Study at large: Repertoires were compared across blood and tumor or nodule tissue from malignant and benign thyroid patients.

Nobody among the patients had been given any treatment before thyroid surgery. TCRdb re-called the PCR reads with MiXCR. This sample has about 25,000 clones; 20% to 25% occur once, and the top ten carry about 4.6%. This clone was found many times. The sequenced material came from adjacent normal tissue. The sequence derives from a female donor with papillary thyroid cancer or a benign thyroid nodule (not recorded which). Some clones in this sample may be carry-over from other donors' samples.

CDR3 amino acids: CASGRQGTIGYTF. CDR3 sequence (DNA): TGTGCCAGCGGGCGACAGGGGACAATTGGCTACACCTTC. The chain combines TRBV9 with TRBJ1-2; the match to TRBD1 covers 8 bases. The CDR3 has 13 amino acids. Germline CDR1 SGDLS, CDR2 YYNGEE. Germline trimming cut 7 bases from V and 7 bases from J; bases unmatched to any gene: 9.